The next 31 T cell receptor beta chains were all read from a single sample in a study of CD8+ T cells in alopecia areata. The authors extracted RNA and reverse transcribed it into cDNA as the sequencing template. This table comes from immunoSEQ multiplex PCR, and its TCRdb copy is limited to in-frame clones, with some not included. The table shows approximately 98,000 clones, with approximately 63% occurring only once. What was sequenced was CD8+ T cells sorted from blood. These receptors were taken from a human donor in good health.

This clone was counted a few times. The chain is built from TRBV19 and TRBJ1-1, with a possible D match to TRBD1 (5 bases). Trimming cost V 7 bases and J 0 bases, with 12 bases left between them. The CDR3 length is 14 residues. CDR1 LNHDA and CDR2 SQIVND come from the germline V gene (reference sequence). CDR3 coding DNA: TGTGCCAGTAATTCCAGGGATCTGAACACTGAAGCTTTCTTT. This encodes CASNSRDLNTEAFF.

CDR3 protein: CASSLDRTNGYTF. The CDR3 DNA is TGTGCCAGCAGTTTGGACAGGACGAATGGCTACACCTTC. This chain uses TRBV27 with TRBJ1-2; 7 positions match TRBD1. This CDR3 contains 13 residues. Germline V CDR1 and CDR2: MNHEY, SMNVEV (reference sequence). Trimming cost V 3 bases and J 6 bases; bases outside gene matches: 4.

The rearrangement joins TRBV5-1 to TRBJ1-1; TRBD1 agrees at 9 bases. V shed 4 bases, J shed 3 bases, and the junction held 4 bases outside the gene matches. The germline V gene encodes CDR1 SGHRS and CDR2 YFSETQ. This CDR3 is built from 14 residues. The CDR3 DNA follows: TGCGCCAGCAGCCCACGACAGGGGGACACTGAAGCTTTCTTT. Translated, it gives CASSPRQGDTEAFF.

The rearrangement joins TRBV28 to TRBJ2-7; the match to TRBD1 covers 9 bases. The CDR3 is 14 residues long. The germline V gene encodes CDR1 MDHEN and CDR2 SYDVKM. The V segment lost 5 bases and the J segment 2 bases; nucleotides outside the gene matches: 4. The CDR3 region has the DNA TGTGCCAGCAGTCCCGGGACAGGGACCTACGAGCAGTACTTC. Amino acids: CASSPGTGTYEQYF.

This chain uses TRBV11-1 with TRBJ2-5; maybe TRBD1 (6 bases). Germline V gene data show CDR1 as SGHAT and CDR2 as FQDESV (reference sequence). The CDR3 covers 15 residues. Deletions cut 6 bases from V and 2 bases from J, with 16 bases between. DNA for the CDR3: TGTGCCAGCAGTCGGACCCCCGGGACACAAGAGACCCAGTACTTC. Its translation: CASSRTPGTQETQYF.

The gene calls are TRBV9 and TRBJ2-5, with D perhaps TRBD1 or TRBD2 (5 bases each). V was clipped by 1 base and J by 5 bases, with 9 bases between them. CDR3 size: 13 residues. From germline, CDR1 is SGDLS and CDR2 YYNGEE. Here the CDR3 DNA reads TGTGCCAGCAGCGTACGGGGACCCGAGACCCAGTACTTC. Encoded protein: CASSVRGPETQYF.

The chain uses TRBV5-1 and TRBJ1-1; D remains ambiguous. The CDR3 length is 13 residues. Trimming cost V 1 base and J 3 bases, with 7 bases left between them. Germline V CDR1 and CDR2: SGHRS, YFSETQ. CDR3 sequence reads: CASSLSGYTEAFF. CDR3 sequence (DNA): TGCGCCAGCAGCTTGTCGGGATACACTGAAGCTTTCTTT.

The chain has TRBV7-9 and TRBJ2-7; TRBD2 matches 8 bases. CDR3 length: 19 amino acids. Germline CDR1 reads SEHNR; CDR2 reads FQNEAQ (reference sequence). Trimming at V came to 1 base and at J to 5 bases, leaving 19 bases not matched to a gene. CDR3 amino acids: CASSLVLSIQRGICDEQYF. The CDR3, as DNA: TGTGCCAGCAGCTTAGTACTTTCCATTCAGCGGGGGATTTGTGACGAGCAGTACTTC.

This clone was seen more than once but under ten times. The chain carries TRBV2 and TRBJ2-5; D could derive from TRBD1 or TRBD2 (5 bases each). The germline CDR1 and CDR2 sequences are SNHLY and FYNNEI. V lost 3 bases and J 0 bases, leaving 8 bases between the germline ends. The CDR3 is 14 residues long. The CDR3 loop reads CASSEGVYQETQYF. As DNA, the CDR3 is TGTGCCAGCAGTGAGGGGGTATACCAAGAGACCCAGTACTTC. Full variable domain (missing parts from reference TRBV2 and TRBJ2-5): EPEVTQTPSHQVTQMGQEVILRCVPISNHLYFYWYRQILGQKVEFLVSFYNNEISEKSEIFDDQFSVERPDGSNFTLKIRSTKLEDSAMYFCASSEGVYQETQYFGPGTRLLVL.

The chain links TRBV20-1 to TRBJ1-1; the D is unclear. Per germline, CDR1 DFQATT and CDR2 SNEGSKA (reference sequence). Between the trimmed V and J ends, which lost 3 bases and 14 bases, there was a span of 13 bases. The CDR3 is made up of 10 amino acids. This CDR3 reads CSASLAPRFF. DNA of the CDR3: TGCAGTGCTAGTCTCGCGCCAAGGTTCTTT.

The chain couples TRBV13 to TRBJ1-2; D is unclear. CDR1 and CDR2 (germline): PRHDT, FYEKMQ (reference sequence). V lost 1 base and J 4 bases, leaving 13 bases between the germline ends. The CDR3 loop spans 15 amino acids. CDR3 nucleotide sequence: TGTGCCAGCAGCTTAGAAGGTCCCAGTCGCTATGGCTACACCTTC. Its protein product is CASSLEGPSRYGYTF.

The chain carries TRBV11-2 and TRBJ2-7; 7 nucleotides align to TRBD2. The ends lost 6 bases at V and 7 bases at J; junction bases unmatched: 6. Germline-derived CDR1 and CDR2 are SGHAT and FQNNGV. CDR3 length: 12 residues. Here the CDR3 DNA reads TGTGCCAGCAGTGGGGGGGTAGAGGAGCAGTACTTC. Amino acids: CASSGGVEEQYF.

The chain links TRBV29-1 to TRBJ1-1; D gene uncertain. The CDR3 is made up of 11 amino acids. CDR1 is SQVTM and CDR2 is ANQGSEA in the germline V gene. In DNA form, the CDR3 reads TGCAGGGCAGTATTGAACACTGAAGCTTTCTTT. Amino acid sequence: CRAVLNTEAFF.

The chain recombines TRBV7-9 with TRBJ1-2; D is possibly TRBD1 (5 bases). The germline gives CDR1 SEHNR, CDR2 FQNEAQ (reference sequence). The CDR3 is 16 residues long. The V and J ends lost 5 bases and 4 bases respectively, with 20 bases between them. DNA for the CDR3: TGTGCCAGCAGCCCAGCGGGGAGACAGTCCTTCTATGGCTACACCTTC. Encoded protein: CASSPAGRQSFYGYTF. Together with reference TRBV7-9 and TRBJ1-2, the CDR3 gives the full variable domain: DTGVSQNPRHKITKRGQNVTFRCDPISEHNRLYWYRQTLGQGPEFLTYFQNEAQLEKSRLLSDRFSAERPKGSFSTLEIQRTEQGDSAMYLCASSPAGRQSFYGYTFGSGTRLTVV.

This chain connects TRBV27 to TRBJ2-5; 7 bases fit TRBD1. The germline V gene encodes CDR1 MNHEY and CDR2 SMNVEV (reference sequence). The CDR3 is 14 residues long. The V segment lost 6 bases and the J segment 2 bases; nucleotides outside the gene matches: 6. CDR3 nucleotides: TGTGCCAGCAGAAACAGGGGACAGCAAGAGACCCAGTACTTC. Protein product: CASRNRGQQETQYF.

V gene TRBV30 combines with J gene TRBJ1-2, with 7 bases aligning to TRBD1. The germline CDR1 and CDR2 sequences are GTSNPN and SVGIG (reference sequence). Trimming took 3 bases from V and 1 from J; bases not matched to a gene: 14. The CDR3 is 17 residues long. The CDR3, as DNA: TGTGCCTGGAGCCAGGGGGTCTCAACCCCCTATAACTATGGCTACACCTTC. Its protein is CAWSQGVSTPYNYGYTF.

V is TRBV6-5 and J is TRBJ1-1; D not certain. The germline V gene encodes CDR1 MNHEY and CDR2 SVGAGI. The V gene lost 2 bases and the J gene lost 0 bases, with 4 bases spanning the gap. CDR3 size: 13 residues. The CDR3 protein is CASSYKLNTEAFF. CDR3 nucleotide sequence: TGTGCCAGCAGTTACAAATTGAACACTGAAGCTTTCTTT.

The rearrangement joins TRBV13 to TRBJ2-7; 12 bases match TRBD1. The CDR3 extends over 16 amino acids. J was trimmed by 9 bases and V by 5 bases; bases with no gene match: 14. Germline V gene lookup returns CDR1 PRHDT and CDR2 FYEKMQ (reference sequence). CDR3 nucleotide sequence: TGTGCCAGCAGCCCCACCGGGACAGGGGGCGATCATGGGCAGTACTTC. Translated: CASSPTGTGGDHGQYF.

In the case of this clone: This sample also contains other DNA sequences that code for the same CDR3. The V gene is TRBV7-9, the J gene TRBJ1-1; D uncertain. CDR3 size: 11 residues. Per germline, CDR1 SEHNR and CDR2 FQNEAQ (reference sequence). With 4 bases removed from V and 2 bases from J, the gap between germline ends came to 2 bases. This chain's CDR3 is CASSSNTEAFF. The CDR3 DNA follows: TGTGCCAGCAGCTCCAACACTGAAGCTTTCTTT.

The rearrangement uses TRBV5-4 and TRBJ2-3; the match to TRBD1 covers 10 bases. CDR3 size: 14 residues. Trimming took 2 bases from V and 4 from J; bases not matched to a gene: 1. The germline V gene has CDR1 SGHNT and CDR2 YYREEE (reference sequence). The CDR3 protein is CASSFGTGADTQYF. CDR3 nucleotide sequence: TGTGCCAGCAGCTTCGGGACAGGGGCAGATACGCAGTATTTT.

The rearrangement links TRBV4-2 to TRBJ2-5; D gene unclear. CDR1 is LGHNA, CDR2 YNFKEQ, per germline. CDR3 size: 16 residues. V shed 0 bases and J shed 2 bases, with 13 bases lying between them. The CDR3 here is CASSQEGEIRQETQYF. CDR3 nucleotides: TGTGCCAGCAGCCAAGAAGGTGAGATCAGACAAGAGACCCAGTACTTC.

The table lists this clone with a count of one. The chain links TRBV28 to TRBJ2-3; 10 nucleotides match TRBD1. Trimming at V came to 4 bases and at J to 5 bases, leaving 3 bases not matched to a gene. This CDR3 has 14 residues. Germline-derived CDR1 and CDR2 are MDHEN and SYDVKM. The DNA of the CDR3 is TGTGCCAGCAGTTCTGGGACAGGGGTAGATACGCAGTATTTT. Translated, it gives CASSSGTGVDTQYF.

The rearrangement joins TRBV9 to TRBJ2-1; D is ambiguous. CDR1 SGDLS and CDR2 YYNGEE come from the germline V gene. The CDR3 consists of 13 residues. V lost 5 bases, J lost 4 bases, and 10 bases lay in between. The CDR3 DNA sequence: TGTGCCAGCAGTCCGGATGCATACAATGAGCAGTTCTTC. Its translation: CASSPDAYNEQFF.

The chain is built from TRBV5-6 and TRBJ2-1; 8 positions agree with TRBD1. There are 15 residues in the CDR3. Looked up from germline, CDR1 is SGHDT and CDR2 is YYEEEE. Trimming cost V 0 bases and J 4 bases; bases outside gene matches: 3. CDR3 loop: CASSLGTGMYNEQFF. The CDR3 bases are TGTGCCAGCAGCTTGGGGACAGGGATGTACAATGAGCAGTTCTTC.

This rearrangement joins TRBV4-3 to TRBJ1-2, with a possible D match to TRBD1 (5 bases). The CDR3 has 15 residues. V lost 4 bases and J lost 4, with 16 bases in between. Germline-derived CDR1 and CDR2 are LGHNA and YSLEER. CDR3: CASSRLIGHLYGYTF. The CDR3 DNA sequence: TGCGCCAGCAGCCGGCTAATAGGACACCTCTATGGCTACACCTTC.

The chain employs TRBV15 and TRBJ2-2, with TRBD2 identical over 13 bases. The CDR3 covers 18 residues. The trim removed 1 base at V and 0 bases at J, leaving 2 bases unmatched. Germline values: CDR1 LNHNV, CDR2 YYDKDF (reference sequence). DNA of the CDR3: TGTGCCACCAGCAGAGGACTAGCGGGGGGCACGAACACCGGGGAGCTGTTTTTT. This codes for CATSRGLAGGTNTGELFF.

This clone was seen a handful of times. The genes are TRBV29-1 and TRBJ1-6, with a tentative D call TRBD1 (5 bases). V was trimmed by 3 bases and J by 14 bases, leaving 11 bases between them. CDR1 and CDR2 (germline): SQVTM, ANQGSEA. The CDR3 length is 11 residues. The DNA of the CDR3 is TGCAGCGTTGAGATGAGGGGTTCCCTCCACTTT. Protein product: CSVEMRGSLHF.

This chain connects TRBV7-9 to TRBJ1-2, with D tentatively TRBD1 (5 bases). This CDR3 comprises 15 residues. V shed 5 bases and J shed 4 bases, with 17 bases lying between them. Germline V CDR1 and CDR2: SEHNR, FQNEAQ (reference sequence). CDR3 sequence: CASSDPGRRLYGYTF. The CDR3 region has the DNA TGTGCCAGCAGCGATCCGGGACGGAGGCTCTATGGCTACACCTTC.

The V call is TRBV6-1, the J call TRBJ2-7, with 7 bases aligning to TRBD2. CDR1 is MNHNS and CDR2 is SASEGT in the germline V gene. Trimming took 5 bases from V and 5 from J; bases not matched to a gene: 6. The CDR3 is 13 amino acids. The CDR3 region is CASSPTSFHEQYF. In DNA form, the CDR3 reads TGTGCCAGCAGTCCGACTAGCTTCCACGAGCAGTACTTC.

CDR3 protein: CASSLAVTGSYTEAFF. CDR3 in DNA: TGTGCCAGCAGCTTGGCCGTGACAGGGTCGTACACTGAAGCTTTCTTT. V is TRBV5-6 and J is TRBJ1-1, with TRBD1 identical over 7 bases. Germline CDR1 is SGHDT and CDR2 is YYEEEE. V gave up 0 bases and J gave up 3 bases; unmatched junction bases: 8. This CDR3 contains 16 residues.

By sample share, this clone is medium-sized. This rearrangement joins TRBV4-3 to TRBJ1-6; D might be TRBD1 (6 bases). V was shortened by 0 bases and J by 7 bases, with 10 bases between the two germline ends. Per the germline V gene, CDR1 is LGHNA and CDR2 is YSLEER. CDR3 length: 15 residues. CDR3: CASSQEGAGNSPLHF. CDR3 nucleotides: TGCGCCAGCAGCCAAGAGGGGGCTGGGAATTCACCCCTCCACTTT.